This is a list of T cell receptor beta chains from one sample in a study of T cell repertoires in cytomegalovirus infection. TCRdb processed the reads anew with MiXCR; each CDR3 protein has one entry. Of around 550,000 distinct CDR3 sequences listed, around a quarter are singletons. Sequenced input: PBMCs. These receptors originate from a human donor in good health (CMV status not recorded). Some clones in this sample may be carry-over from other donors' samples. The CDR3 runs from the conserved cysteine through the conserved F or W. Fields, in order: CDR3 DNA, CDR3 protein, V gene, J gene, D gene, clone size. The D gene is left open where the match is weak. The size of a clone is reported for some rows only, either as once, few or many, or as a class for expanded clones.

TGTGCCAGCAGCTTAGCGCGGGGAGTCGAGACCCAGTACTTC,CASSLARGVETQYF,TRBV7-6,TRBJ2-5,-,few
TGTGCCAGTAGAAGTTTGATCCCAAGTACTGAAGCTTTCTTT,CASRSLIPSTEAFF,TRBV19,TRBJ1-1,-,-
TGCAGTGCTAGTCTCGTGAGCTCCTACAATGAGCAGTTCTTC,CSASLVSSYNEQFF,TRBV20-1,TRBJ2-1,-,-
TGTGCCAGCAGCTTTAGGGATAGTAACACTGAAGCTTTCTTT,CASSFRDSNTEAFF,TRBV7-8,TRBJ1-1,-,-
TGTGCCACCCACCGGGACCACTACGAGCAGTACTTC,CATHRDHYEQYF,TRBV24-1,TRBJ2-7,-,few
TGCAGTGCTAGGAGGAGGACTCGATTGGACACTGAAGCTTTCTTT,CSARRRTRLDTEAFF,TRBV20-1,TRBJ1-1,-,-
TGCAGCGTTGAGGAGGACTATGGCTACACCTTC,CSVEEDYGYTF,TRBV29-1,TRBJ1-2,-,-
TGTGCCAGCAGTTACGTGGGGGGCAATCAGCCCCAGCATTTT,CASSYVGGNQPQHF,TRBV6-2/TRBV6-3,TRBJ1-5,-,once
TGCGCCAGCAGCCGATTTGAAAATAGCGGGAGGACCACAGATACGCAGTATTTT,CASSRFENSGRTTDTQYF,TRBV4-1,TRBJ2-3,TRBD2,few
TGTGCCAGCAGTTTCGCGCAAAACATTCAGTACTTC,CASSFAQNIQYF,TRBV12-3/TRBV12-4,TRBJ2-4,-,-
TGTGCCAGCAGCTTATTAGGGGGGAGGAATGAAAAACTGTTTTTT,CASSLLGGRNEKLFF,TRBV7-2,TRBJ1-4,-,few
TGTGCCAGCAGCTTATTTCCAGGGACCACTGAAGCTTTCTTT,CASSLFPGTTEAFF,TRBV7-6,TRBJ1-1,-,-
TGTGCCAGCCGGGACAGAACCTACAATGAGCAGTTCTTC,CASRDRTYNEQFF,TRBV2,TRBJ2-1,TRBD1,-
TGTGCCAGCAGTTACTTGGGACAGCACTACGAGCAGTACTTC,CASSYLGQHYEQYF,TRBV6-2/TRBV6-3,TRBJ2-7,TRBD1,few
TGTGCCAGTAGTCGGGACAGAAACCTCTACGAGCAGTACTTC,CASSRDRNLYEQYF,TRBV19,TRBJ2-7,TRBD1,-
TGTGCCAGCAGCGTCGCCGGGACTATGTACAATGAGCAGTTCTTC,CASSVAGTMYNEQFF,TRBV7-2,TRBJ2-1,TRBD2,many
TGTGCCAGCAGTACGACAGTCTCTGGAAACACCATATATTTT,CASSTTVSGNTIYF,TRBV27,TRBJ1-3,-,-
TGTGCCAGCAGTTTATGGACTAGCGGGAGTACCGGGGAGCTGTTTTTT,CASSLWTSGSTGELFF,TRBV28,TRBJ2-2,TRBD2,-
TGTGCCAGCAGCACCGAGGCGGCGGGTAGCACAGATACGCAGTATTTT,CASSTEAAGSTDTQYF,TRBV7-9,TRBJ2-3,-,-
TGTGCCAGCAGCATACCATCCAGCGGGAGGGCCTTGGTCGGGGAGCTGTTTTTT,CASSIPSSGRALVGELFF,TRBV7-9,TRBJ2-2,TRBD2,-
TGTGCCAGCAGCTTAGGCGCTGCAACTAATGAAAAACTGTTTTTT,CASSLGAATNEKLFF,TRBV7-6,TRBJ1-4,-,many
TGTGCCAGCAGTTCAAACAGCGGGAGGGCCGGGGTTATTACAGATACGCAGTATTTT,CASSSNSGRAGVITDTQYF,TRBV6-8,TRBJ2-3,TRBD2,few
TGTGCCAGCGCTGGACTGGAATACGAGCAGTACTTC,CASAGLEYEQYF,TRBV12-3/TRBV12-4,TRBJ2-7,-,few
TGTGCCAGCAGCCCGACAGGGCCCCTCACTGAAGCTTTCTTT,CASSPTGPLTEAFF,TRBV7-4,TRBJ1-1,TRBD1,-
TGCAGTGCCGCCACCGCCTACGAGCAGTACTTC,CSAATAYEQYF,TRBV20-1,TRBJ2-7,-,-
TGCAGTGCGGGGGACCGTATTAACTATGGCTACACCTTC,CSAGDRINYGYTF,TRBV20-1,TRBJ1-2,-,few
TGCAGTGCTAGGGACTTACTAGCGTTCGCGAACACCGGGGAGCTGTTTTTT,CSARDLLAFANTGELFF,TRBV20-1,TRBJ2-2,TRBD2,-
TGTGCCAGCAGTTTTGATAGGGGCATATCAGAGACCCAGTACTTC,CASSFDRGISETQYF,TRBV28,TRBJ2-5,-,few
TGTGCCACCAGCTGGAGCCAGCAGGCTCCGCTCTACGAGCAGTACTTC,CATSWSQQAPLYEQYF,TRBV15,TRBJ2-7,-,-
TGTGCCAGCAGCTTTAGCTCTAACTATGGCTACACCTTC,CASSFSSNYGYTF,TRBV7-2,TRBJ1-2,-,many
TGTGCCAGCAGACCGGGACCACAGATTGGGGAGACCCAGTACTTC,CASRPGPQIGETQYF,TRBV11-2,TRBJ2-5,-,-
TGCAGTGCTAGTGGGCCCAGGGACGGCACTGAAGCTTTCTTT,CSASGPRDGTEAFF,TRBV20-1,TRBJ1-1,-,-
TGTGCCAGCAGTTTGCCGGGACGGTACGAGCAGTACTTC,CASSLPGRYEQYF,TRBV27,TRBJ2-7,-,once
TGCGCCAGCAGTCAACGGACAGGGGGTCTTTCCTACAATGAGCAGTTCTTC,CASSQRTGGLSYNEQFF,TRBV23-1,TRBJ2-1,TRBD1,few
TGTGCCAGCAGCCACGGAAACGGGAAAGAGACCCAGTACTTC,CASSHGNGKETQYF,TRBV7-2,TRBJ2-5,-,-
TGTGCCACCAGCCTAACAGCGAATTCACCCCTCCACTTT,CATSLTANSPLHF,TRBV15,TRBJ1-6,-,few
TGTGCCAGCAGCCACAGGGGTTTTGCCCACAATGAGCAGTTCTTC,CASSHRGFAHNEQFF,TRBV5-8,TRBJ2-1,TRBD1,-
TGTGCCTGGAGTCCGGGACAGTACACTGAAGCTTTCTTT,CAWSPGQYTEAFF,TRBV30,TRBJ1-1,TRBD1,-
TGTGCCAGCAGTTATACAGAAGAGCAGTTCTTC,CASSYTEEQFF,TRBV6-2/TRBV6-3,TRBJ2-1,-,few
TGTGCCAGCAGCTTAGCCGCACAGGGGGTGACCCACGAGCAGTACTTC,CASSLAAQGVTHEQYF,TRBV7-2,TRBJ2-7,TRBD1,many
TGTGCCAGCAGTTACCGGTGGACAGGGTCGTACGTGGCAACGAACACTGAAGCTTTCTTT,CASSYRWTGSYVATNTEAFF,TRBV6-2/TRBV6-3,TRBJ1-1,TRBD1,-
TGTGCCAGCAGTCGTGGACTCGCTCTAAGCTCCTACAATGAGCAGTTCTTC,CASSRGLALSSYNEQFF,TRBV12-3/TRBV12-4,TRBJ2-1,-,few
TGTGCCAGCAGCACCAGGGAGAACGGTCAGCCCCAGCATTTT,CASSTRENGQPQHF,TRBV12-3/TRBV12-4,TRBJ1-5,-,few
TGTGCCAGCAGTGCACGTTCGGATACGCAGTATTTT,CASSARSDTQYF,TRBV2,TRBJ2-3,-,-
TGTGCCAGCAGCTTAGCGTCGTGGTATCAAGAGACCCAGTACTTC,CASSLASWYQETQYF,TRBV7-2,TRBJ2-5,-,many
TGTGCCAGCAGCTCCTTGGACAGGATGATCAAAGCTTTCTTT,CASSSLDRMIKAFF,TRBV7-2,TRBJ1-1,TRBD1,many